These 30 T cell receptor beta chains originate from one sample sequenced in a study of blood T cell repertoires in COVID-19. Data came from immunoSEQ multiplex PCR; TCRdb stores just in-frame clones and leaves some out. The sample includes some 240,000 clones, around 87% of them seen just once. The sequenced sample was PBMCs or T cells enriched from blood (not recorded which). These receptors came from a woman aged 40-49 years with acute COVID-19.

The chain joins TRBV19 to TRBJ1-2, with a tentative D call TRBD1 (6 bases). Germline-derived CDR1 and CDR2 are LNHDA and SQIVND (reference sequence). The CDR3 spans 14 residues. V lost 3 bases, J lost 4 bases, and 12 bases lay in between. CDR3 coding DNA: TGTGCCAGTAGTATTCTCTACAGGGCCTATGGCTACACCTTC. Its protein product is CASSILYRAYGYTF.

The chain employs TRBV3-1 (or the pseudogene TRBV3-2) and TRBJ2-7, with 8 bases matching TRBD2. Germline V gene data show CDR1 as LGHDT and CDR2 as YNNKEL (reference sequence). Trimming cost V 1 base and J 2 bases; bases outside gene matches: 4. The length of the CDR3 is 15 residues. In nucleotides, the CDR3 is TGTGCCAGCAGCCAAGGATTAGCGGGGACCTACGAGCAGTACTTC. Protein: CASSQGLAGTYEQYF.

V gene TRBV2 combines with J gene TRBJ2-7; no definite D call. The CDR3 sequence is 13 residues long. Trimming stripped 7 bases from V and 3 bases from J, with 13 bases between. CDR1 and CDR2 (germline): SNHLY, FYNNEI. The CDR3 DNA follows: TGTGCCAGCACGGTCGAGCTGGTCTACGAGCAGTACTTC. It codes for CASTVELVYEQYF. Filled out from reference TRBV2 and TRBJ2-7, the complete variable domain reads EPEVTQTPSHQVTQMGQEVILRCVPISNHLYFYWYRQILGQKVEFLVSFYNNEISEKSEIFDDQFSVERPDGSNFTLKIRSTKLEDSAMYFCASTVELVYEQYFGPGTRLTVT.

CDR3 sequence (DNA): TGTGCCAGCAGTTTATCGTCCCGGACATCCTATGGCTACACCTTC. As protein: CASSLSSRTSYGYTF. The rearrangement uses TRBV27 and TRBJ1-2, with D possibly being TRBD1 (5 bases). The V end was cut by 0 bases, the J end by 4 bases, with 12 bases between. The CDR3 loop spans 15 amino acids. The germline gives CDR1 MNHEY, CDR2 SMNVEV (reference sequence).

The chain uses TRBV18 and TRBJ2-3; D may be TRBD2 (5 bases). Between the trimmed V and J ends, which lost 3 bases and 3 bases, there was a span of 7 bases. There are 13 residues in the CDR3. Germline CDR1 reads KGHSH; CDR2 reads LQKENI. The CDR3 loop is CASSPRGTDTQYF. The CDR3 nucleotides are TGTGCCAGCTCACCCCGGGGAACAGATACGCAGTATTTT.

With regard to this clone: In the same sample, other DNA sequences code for this CDR3. V is TRBV5-1 and J is TRBJ1-6; weak D call: TRBD1 (6 bases). V lost 0 bases and J lost 7, with 8 bases in between. Per the germline V gene, CDR1 is SGHRS and CDR2 is YFSETQ. The CDR3 sequence is 14 residues long. CDR3 amino acids: CASSLAGVNSPLHF. The CDR3 nucleotides are TGCGCCAGCAGCTTGGCAGGGGTGAATTCACCCCTCCACTTT.

This chain links TRBV20-1 with TRBJ1-4; D call uncertain. Germline lookup yields CDR1 DFQATT and CDR2 SNEGSKA (reference sequence). Between the trimmed V and J ends, which lost 3 bases and 8 bases, there was a span of 7 bases. CDR3 length: 11 amino acids. CDR3 region: CSARTREKLFF. CDR3 sequence (DNA): TGCAGTGCTAGGACACGGGAAAAACTGTTTTTT.

The chain has TRBV19 and TRBJ2-3; possible D gene TRBD2, 6 bases. The CDR3 sequence is 15 residues long. Germline values: CDR1 LNHDA, CDR2 SQIVND (reference sequence). With 5 bases removed from V and 1 base from J, the gap between germline ends came to 13 bases. Here the CDR3 reads CASSPFGGRTDTQYF. The CDR3 DNA reads as TGTGCCAGTAGTCCTTTCGGGGGTCGCACAGATACGCAGTATTTT.

The chain combines TRBV11-3 with TRBJ2-1; TRBD2 matches 13 bases. Trimming took 3 bases from V and 10 from J; bases not matched to a gene: 12. Germline V gives CDR1 SGHNT, CDR2 YENEEA. The CDR3 loop spans 17 amino acids. The CDR3 DNA reads TGTGCCAGCAGCTTGACTTCGGGACTAGCGGGAACGAGGGAGCAGTTCTTC. Amino acid sequence: CASSLTSGLAGTREQFF.

V gene TRBV3-1 (or the pseudogene TRBV3-2) combines with J gene TRBJ2-6, with D perhaps matching TRBD2 (5 bases). Trimming removed 7 bases from V and 3 bases from J, with 19 bases in between. Germline V lookup: CDR1 LGHDT, CDR2 YNNKEL (reference sequence). This CDR3 is 17 amino acids long. The CDR3 is CASTPQRPSGGANVLTF. CDR3 DNA sequence: TGTGCCAGCACCCCCCAGCGGCCATCGGGTGGGGCCAACGTCCTGACTTTC.

The chain employs TRBV6-1 and TRBJ2-7; maybe TRBD1 (5 bases). V was trimmed by 3 bases and J by 0 bases, leaving 12 bases between them. The CDR3 extends over 15 amino acids. Germline V gene lookup returns CDR1 MNHNS and CDR2 SASEGT. CDR3 sequence: CASSELQETSYEQYF. The CDR3, as DNA: TGTGCCAGCAGTGAGCTACAGGAGACCTCCTACGAGCAGTACTTC.

The chain uses TRBV7-9 and TRBJ2-7; TRBD2 matches at 10 bases. CDR1 is SEHNR and CDR2 is FQNEAQ in the germline V gene (reference sequence). The CDR3 has 15 amino acids. V shed 4 bases and J 6 bases; nucleotides not matched to a gene: 9. In DNA, the CDR3 is TGTGCCAGCAGCTCTCGGACTAGCGGAGGTTCCGAGCAGTACTTC. It translates to CASSSRTSGGSEQYF.

The chain recombines TRBV7-8 with TRBJ1-5; D might be TRBD1 (6 bases). The CDR3 is 16 amino acids. In germline, CDR1 is SGHVS, CDR2 FQNEAQ. The V end lost 5 bases, the J end lost 6 bases, and 20 bases lay between the germline ends. The CDR3 DNA reads as TGTGCCAGCAGCCTCGTCGGGGGGGCCCAGGGTCAGCCCCAGCATTTT. It codes for CASSLVGGAQGQPQHF.

This CDR3 is CASTYSTNTEAFF. Written as DNA, the CDR3 is TGTGCCAGCACCTATTCCACGAACACTGAAGCTTTCTTT. The V gene is TRBV5-6, the J gene TRBJ1-1; D call uncertain. Germline CDR1 is SGHDT and CDR2 is YYEEEE. With 6 bases removed from V and 1 base from J, the gap between germline ends came to 10 bases. This CDR3 contains 13 residues.

The gene calls are TRBV4-1 and TRBJ1-2; 7 positions agree with TRBD1. Germline CDR1 is MGHRA and CDR2 is YSYEKL. The CDR3 loop spans 15 amino acids. J lost 6 bases, V lost 3 bases, and 10 bases had no gene match. Here the CDR3 reads CASSHSQGIVDGYTF. The CDR3 nucleotides read TGCGCCAGCAGCCACTCACAGGGGATTGTGGATGGCTACACCTTC.

The rearrangement links TRBV25-1 to TRBJ2-5; 12 bases agree with TRBD2. CDR3 length equals 17 residues. The V gene's germline CDR1 is MGHDK and CDR2 SYGVNS. V shed 4 bases, J shed 4 bases, and the junction held 10 bases outside the gene matches. CDR3 residues: CASSGPGLAGSGETQYF. In nucleotides, the CDR3 is TGTGCCAGCAGTGGTCCTGGACTAGCGGGAAGCGGAGAGACCCAGTACTTC. Full variable domain (missing parts from reference TRBV25-1 and TRBJ2-5): EADIYQTPRYLVIGTGKKITLECSQTMGHDKMYWYQQDPGMELHLIHYSYGVNSTEKGDLSSESTVSRIRTEHFPLTLESARPSHTSQYLCASSGPGLAGSGETQYFGPGTRLLVL.

This chain uses TRBV6-1 with TRBJ2-6; 13 bases match TRBD2. CDR1 and CDR2 from the germline V gene are MNHNS and SASEGT. The CDR3 runs 20 residues. Trimming took 1 base from V and 0 from J; bases not matched to a gene: 6. CDR3: CASSEGGLAGPFSGANVLTF. DNA of the CDR3: TGTGCCAGCAGTGAAGGGGGACTAGCGGGACCCTTCTCTGGGGCCAACGTCCTGACTTTC.

The CDR3 sequence: CASSPTQPMLILGGDTF. In DNA form, the CDR3 reads TGTGCCAGCTCCCCCACACAGCCCATGCTCATCTTAGGGGGGGACACCTTC. The chain employs TRBV21-1 and TRBJ1-2. TRBV21-1 is assigned pseudogene status. The CDR3 spans 17 residues.

The V gene is TRBV24-1, the J gene TRBJ2-1; D perhaps matches TRBD2 (6 bases). Trimming took 1 base from V and 8 from J, leaving 17 bases between them. The CDR3 totals 16 residues. Germline lookup yields CDR1 KGHDR and CDR2 SFDVKD. Here the CDR3 reads CATSDFKGTFGDEQFF. In nucleotides, the CDR3 is TGTGCCACCAGTGATTTTAAGGGGACTTTTGGCGATGAGCAGTTCTTC.

The J gene is TRBJ2-3, the V gene TRBV2, with D possibly TRBD2 on 6 matching bases. CDR3 size: 15 residues. The germline V gene encodes CDR1 SNHLY and CDR2 FYNNEI. The V end lost 5 bases, the J end lost 3 bases, and 15 bases lay between the germline ends. The CDR3 region is CASSKRRGDTDTQYF. DNA of the CDR3: TGTGCCAGCAGTAAAAGGAGGGGAGATACAGATACGCAGTATTTT.

The gene calls are TRBV2 and TRBJ2-7; the match to TRBD2 covers 10 bases. After removal of 1 base from V and 2 bases from J, the junction contained 5 bases not matched to a gene. Germline CDR1 is SNHLY and CDR2 is FYNNEI. The CDR3 loop spans 16 amino acids. CDR3 protein: CASSEVRTSGTYEQYF. CDR3 bases: TGTGCCAGCAGTGAAGTCAGGACTAGCGGAACCTACGAGCAGTACTTC.

The genes are TRBV7-9 and TRBJ2-3; the D gene is possibly TRBD2 (6 bases). V lost 6 bases and J lost 3, with 16 bases in between. In germline, CDR1 is SEHNR, CDR2 FQNEAQ (reference sequence). This CDR3 region has 15 residues. CDR3 sequence reads: CASSFLRGPTDTQYF. CDR3 in DNA: TGTGCCAGCAGTTTTTTGCGGGGACCGACAGATACGCAGTATTTT.

The CDR3 sequence is CASKKQGTPGELFF. The CDR3 DNA reads as TGCGCCAGCAAAAAACAGGGTACCCCCGGGGAGCTGTTTTTT. The rearrangement links TRBV23-1 to TRBJ2-2; TRBD1 might be the D (6 bases). TRBV23-1 is assigned to the ORF class and has an uncertain function. The CDR3 consists of 14 residues. With 7 bases removed from V and 6 bases from J, the gap between germline ends came to 15 bases.

The gene calls are TRBV10-2 and TRBJ2-1; tentative D call: TRBD2 (5 bases). V gave up 8 bases and J gave up 10 bases, with 12 bases separating them. This CDR3 spans 11 amino acids. The germline V gene has CDR1 WSHSY and CDR2 SAAADI. CDR3 DNA: TGCGCCAGCTACCAATCGGGAGAGCAGTTCTTC. Encoded protein: CASYQSGEQFF.

The chain links TRBV3-1 (or the pseudogene TRBV3-2) to TRBJ2-1; D is perhaps TRBD2 (6 bases). Per germline, CDR1 LGHDT and CDR2 YNNKEL (reference sequence). The CDR3 is 13 residues long. V lost 4 bases, J lost 10 bases, and 14 bases lay in between. The CDR3 loop is CASSRYWGVEQFF. CDR3 coding DNA: TGTGCCAGCAGCCGCTACTGGGGGGTGGAGCAGTTCTTC.

The J gene is TRBJ2-7, the V gene TRBV28; 7 bases line up with TRBD1. Germline V gene data show CDR1 as MDHEN and CDR2 as SYDVKM. The CDR3 sequence is 12 residues long. Losses at the gene ends were 4 bases for V and 6 bases for J; bases not matched to a gene: 3. The CDR3 region has the DNA TGTGCCAGCAGTTCCGGGACAGTCGAGCAGTACTTC. It encodes CASSSGTVEQYF.

V is TRBV5-1 and J is TRBJ1-2; TRBD1 is a possible D gene (5 bases). The germline V gene encodes CDR1 SGHRS and CDR2 YFSETQ. V shed 0 bases and J shed 6 bases, with 6 bases lying between them. The CDR3 runs to 12 residues. CDR3 protein: CASSLVGDGYTF. CDR3 bases: TGCGCCAGCAGCTTGGTAGGGGATGGCTACACCTTC. Variable domain in full (rest from reference TRBV5-1 and TRBJ1-2): KAGVTQTPRYLIKTRGQQVTLSCSPISGHRSVSWYQQTPGQGLQFLFEYFSETQRNKGNFPGRFSGRQFSNSRSEMNVSTLELGDSALYLCASSLVGDGYTFGSGTRLTVV.

J is TRBJ2-7 and V is TRBV28, with a tentative D call TRBD1 (7 bases). Germline V gene data show CDR1 as MDHEN and CDR2 as SYDVKM. V lost 0 bases and J 1 base, leaving 10 bases between the germline ends. The CDR3 runs to 15 residues. The DNA for the CDR3 is TGTGCCAGCAGTTTATGGTCAGGGGGGTCCTACGAGCAGTACTTC. Its translation: CASSLWSGGSYEQYF.

The CDR3 is CASSQTGTGVNGYTF. CDR3 DNA sequence: TGTGCCAGCAGTCAAACCGGGACAGGGGTGAATGGCTACACCTTC. The gene calls are TRBV27 and TRBJ1-2, with 10 bases fitting TRBD1. The CDR3 has 15 residues. CDR1 and CDR2 (germline): MNHEY, SMNVEV (reference sequence). The J segment lost 6 bases and the V segment lost 5 bases, leaving 9 bases of the junction unmatched.

The sample holds a few counts of this clone. The rearrangement joins TRBV9 to TRBJ2-3, with 8 bases matching TRBD1. V shed 4 bases and J 5 bases; nucleotides not matched to a gene: 6. The germline V gene encodes CDR1 SGDLS and CDR2 YYNGEE. The CDR3 is 14 amino acids. The CDR3 region has the DNA TGTGCCAGCAGCACCTCAGGGGGCCTAGATACGCAGTATTTT. The encoded protein is CASSTSGGLDTQYF.